The 26 T cell receptor beta chains listed next were all sequenced from one sample in a study of PD-L1 blockade in urothelial cancer (dated by TCRdb to about 2017). The time point label for this specimen denotes: pretreatment peripheral blood. Preparation of the library involved the immunoSEQ multiplex PCR assay. As stored in TCRdb, this immuneACCESS dataset retains in-frame rearrangements with V and J assigned. A fraction of the clones does not appear; measured against another copy, unresolved V genes explain less than half of the discrepancy, and the remainder lacks a known reason. In this sample the table shows tens of thousands of clones, roughly 79% of which occur a single time. The ten largest clonotypes hold around 5.7% of the sample. This sample comprised PBMCs, obtained around atezolizumab (anti-PD-L1) treatment. All receptors derive from a man in his 70s with urothelial cancer.

This clone was detected only once. The genes are TRBV7-9 and TRBJ1-1, with D hard to call. The V gene lost 4 bases and the J gene lost 4 bases, with 13 bases spanning the gap. Germline CDR1 reads SEHNR; CDR2 reads FQNEAQ (reference sequence). The CDR3 contains 14 residues. The CDR3 sequence is CASSSPGRGTEAFF. In DNA form, the CDR3 reads TGTGCCAGCAGCTCGCCCGGGAGAGGCACTGAAGCTTTCTTT. The full variable domain, rest sourced from reference TRBV7-9 and TRBJ1-1, is DTGVSQNPRHKITKRGQNVTFRCDPISEHNRLYWYRQTLGQGPEFLTYFQNEAQLEKSRLLSDRFSAERPKGSFSTLEIQRTEQGDSAMYLCASSSPGRGTEAFFGQGTRLTVV.

The chain links TRBV7-8 to TRBJ2-1; no firm D call. V lost 0 bases to trimming and J lost 7 bases, with 4 bases between them. Germline-derived CDR1 and CDR2 are SGHVS and FQNEAQ. The CDR3 length is 12 residues. The CDR3 is CASSLARNEQFF. CDR3 nucleotide sequence: TGTGCCAGCAGCTTAGCGCGGAATGAGCAGTTCTTC.

This chain uses TRBV29-1 with TRBJ1-1, with 8 positions matching TRBD1. After removal of 6 bases from V and 5 bases from J, the junction contained 5 bases not matched to a gene. CDR1 is SQVTM, CDR2 ANQGSEA, per germline. CDR3 length: 12 residues. The CDR3 sequence is CSVGQGSTEAFF. CDR3 DNA: TGCAGCGTAGGACAGGGTAGTACTGAAGCTTTCTTT.

The V and J genes are TRBV5-6 and TRBJ2-7, with TRBD1 matching 9 bases. V dropped 4 bases and J dropped 3; count of bases not matched to a gene: 8. This CDR3 is built from 15 residues. Per germline, CDR1 SGHDT and CDR2 YYEEEE. The CDR3, as DNA: TGTGCCAGCAGCACCCGACAGGGGGGGTTCTACGAGCAGTACTTC. This encodes CASSTRQGGFYEQYF.

This rearrangement joins TRBV5-6 to TRBJ2-7; 7 bases agree with TRBD1. Germline V lookup: CDR1 SGHDT, CDR2 YYEEEE. This CDR3 has 15 residues. V gave up 4 bases and J gave up 0 bases; unmatched junction bases: 7. CDR3 sequence reads: CASSRDSTNSYEQYF. In nucleotides, the CDR3 is TGTGCCAGCAGCCGGGACAGCACCAACTCCTACGAGCAGTACTTC. The full variable domain, its missing parts supplied by reference TRBV5-6 and TRBJ2-7, is DAGVTQSPTHLIKTRGQQVTLRCSPKSGHDTVSWYQQALGQGPQFIFQYYEEEERQRGNFPDRFSGHQFPNYSSELNVNALLLGDSALYLCASSRDSTNSYEQYFGPGTRLTVT.

This clone appeared once. V and J are TRBV4-3 and TRBJ1-3; D is unclear. V was clipped by 0 bases and J by 0 bases, with 12 bases between them. Per germline, CDR1 LGHNA and CDR2 YSLEER. The CDR3 sequence is 17 residues long. The CDR3 sequence is CASSQDSNRYSGNTIYF. In nucleotides, the CDR3 is TGCGCCAGCAGCCAAGATTCGAACAGATACTCTGGAAACACCATATATTTT.

The chain recombines TRBV7-9 with TRBJ2-7, with TRBD2 matching 9 bases. Germline loops: CDR1 SEHNR, CDR2 FQNEAQ (reference sequence). Trimming cost V 5 bases and J 3 bases; bases outside gene matches: 5. This CDR3 spans 14 amino acids. Written as DNA, the CDR3 is TGTGCCAGCAGCCCAGCGGGGGGCTACTACGAGCAGTACTTC. It encodes CASSPAGGYYEQYF. Full variable domain (outside the CDR3, taken from reference TRBV7-9 and TRBJ2-7): DTGVSQNPRHKITKRGQNVTFRCDPISEHNRLYWYRQTLGQGPEFLTYFQNEAQLEKSRLLSDRFSAERPKGSFSTLEIQRTEQGDSAMYLCASSPAGGYYEQYFGPGTRLTVT.

The chain carries TRBV29-1 and TRBJ1-2; TRBD1 agrees at 9 bases. Per the germline V gene, CDR1 is SQVTM and CDR2 is ANQGSEA. The CDR3 has 13 residues. V shed 4 bases and J 7 bases; nucleotides not matched to a gene: 7. The CDR3 coding sequence is TGCAGCGTTGGTACAGGGGGCGTAGGTGGCTACACCTTC. Amino acid sequence: CSVGTGGVGGYTF.

CDR3 region: CASSEYFGQGAEAFF. The CDR3 DNA reads as TGTGCCAGCAGTGAATATTTCGGACAGGGTGCTGAAGCTTTCTTT. V and J are TRBV2 and TRBJ1-1; the match to TRBD1 covers 8 bases. V shed 2 bases, J shed 6 bases, and the junction held 8 bases outside the gene matches. The CDR3 contains 15 residues. Germline lookup yields CDR1 SNHLY and CDR2 FYNNEI. Looking up the rest from reference TRBV2 and TRBJ1-1 gives the full variable domain: EPEVTQTPSHQVTQMGQEVILRCVPISNHLYFYWYRQILGQKVEFLVSFYNNEISEKSEIFDDQFSVERPDGSNFTLKIRSTKLEDSAMYFCASSEYFGQGAEAFFGQGTRLTVV.

This clone was detected only a few times. The chain links TRBV7-3 to TRBJ2-7, with a tentative D call TRBD1 (6 bases). The germline CDR1 and CDR2 sequences are SGHTA and FQGTGA. This CDR3 is 12 amino acids long. The V end lost 4 bases, the J end lost 4 bases, and 8 bases lay between the germline ends. The CDR3: CASSWDKYEQYF. The CDR3 DNA sequence: TGTGCCAGCAGCTGGGACAAGTACGAGCAGTACTTC.

V gene TRBV27 combines with J gene TRBJ2-3; a possible D gene is TRBD1 (5 bases). Germline V lookup: CDR1 MNHEY, CDR2 SMNVEV (reference sequence). The CDR3 has 15 amino acids. The ends were cut back, 5 bases at V and 3 bases at J, with 15 bases in the middle. This CDR3 is CASSATGVGTDTQYF. The CDR3 DNA sequence: TGTGCCAGCAGTGCCACAGGAGTGGGGACAGATACGCAGTATTTT.

This clone was counted once. V usage is TRBV9 and J usage is TRBJ2-3; D might be TRBD1 (8 bases). The CDR3 is made up of 12 amino acids. Germline-derived CDR1 and CDR2 are SGDLS and YYNGEE. The V and J ends lost 3 bases and 15 bases respectively, with 17 bases between them. CDR3 residues: CASSEGQGGTYF. In DNA, the CDR3 is TGTGCCAGCAGCGAAGGACAGGGAGGGACATATTTT.

The genes are TRBV5-6 and TRBJ2-7; 8 bases agree with TRBD1. Per the germline V gene, CDR1 is SGHDT and CDR2 is YYEEEE. The trim removed 3 bases at V and 2 bases at J, leaving 1 base unmatched. The CDR3 has 13 residues. CDR3 in DNA: TGTGCCAGCAGCTGGGGACAGGCCTACGAGCAGTACTTC. It yields the protein CASSWGQAYEQYF.

This sequence joins TRBV6-1 and TRBJ2-1; 11 bases map to TRBD2. CDR3 length equals 15 residues. CDR1 and CDR2 (germline): MNHNS, SASEGT. V dropped 6 bases and J dropped 2; count of bases not matched to a gene: 3. The CDR3 spells CASSQLAGAYNEQFF. DNA of the CDR3: TGTGCCAGCAGCCAACTAGCGGGAGCCTACAATGAGCAGTTCTTC.

V and J are TRBV4-3 and TRBJ2-2; 10 nucleotides agree with TRBD1. The J segment lost 6 bases and the V segment lost 4 bases, leaving 5 bases of the junction unmatched. This CDR3 spans 15 amino acids. From germline, CDR1 is LGHNA and CDR2 YSLEER. CDR3 region: CASSLSDRGAGELFF. In nucleotides, the CDR3 is TGCGCCAGCAGCCTATCGGACAGGGGGGCCGGGGAGCTGTTTTTT.

The V and J genes are TRBV4-1 and TRBJ1-1, with D possibly matching TRBD1 (6 bases). Germline CDR1 MGHRA, CDR2 YSYEKL. The CDR3 runs 15 residues. Deletions cut 3 bases from V and 9 bases from J, with 20 bases between. The DNA for the CDR3 is TGCGCCAGCAGCCACCCAGGACAGTATCCATTTCAAGCTTTCTTT. Its protein product is CASSHPGQYPFQAFF.

The rearrangement links TRBV29-1 to TRBJ2-7; the match to TRBD1 covers 7 bases. Trimming removed 0 bases from V and 3 bases from J; junction bases left unmatched: 2. Germline CDR1 reads SQVTM; CDR2 reads ANQGSEA. The CDR3 totals 13 residues. CDR3 sequence (DNA): TGCAGCGTTGAAGACCGGGACAGCTACGAGCAGTACTTC. It encodes CSVEDRDSYEQYF.

The chain combines TRBV30 with TRBJ2-3; the match to TRBD2 covers 12 bases. The length of the CDR3 is 16 residues. CDR1 GTSNPN and CDR2 SVGIG come from the germline V gene (reference sequence). With V trimmed by 2 bases and J by 2 bases, 5 bases remained unmatched. CDR3 in DNA: TGTGCCTGGAGTCGTAGGACTAGCGGGACCACAGATACGCAGTATTTT. As protein: CAWSRRTSGTTDTQYF. Looking up the rest from reference TRBV30 and TRBJ2-3 gives the full variable domain: SQTIHQWPATLVQPVGSPLSLECTVEGTSNPNLYWYRQAAGRGLQLLFYSVGIGQISSEVPQNLSASRPQDRQFILSSKKLLLSDSGFYLCAWSRRTSGTTDTQYFGPGTRLTVL.

The chain carries TRBV5-8 and TRBJ2-1; 13 nucleotides align to TRBD2. V lost 4 bases to trimming and J lost 4 bases; unmatched junction nucleotides: 5. CDR3 length equals 16 residues. From germline, CDR1 is SGHTS and CDR2 YDEGEE. CDR3 in DNA: TGTGCCAGCAGCAGCTGGACTAGCGGGGGATACAATGAGCAGTTCTTC. Protein: CASSSWTSGGYNEQFF.

The rearrangement links TRBV19 to TRBJ2-1; D might be TRBD2 (6 bases). Germline loops: CDR1 LNHDA, CDR2 SQIVND (reference sequence). The ends were cut back, 7 bases at V and 5 bases at J, with 15 bases in the middle. The CDR3 extends over 14 amino acids. The CDR3 DNA reads as TGTGCCAGTAAAGTTGCTAGCGCCGACAATGAGCAGTTCTTC. Its translation: CASKVASADNEQFF.

The chain recombines TRBV18 with TRBJ1-2; tentative D call: TRBD1 (6 bases). CDR3 length: 15 residues. Germline-derived CDR1 and CDR2 are KGHSH and LQKENI. V dropped 6 bases and J dropped 2 bases, with 16 bases sitting between them. CDR3 loop: CASSSWTERNYGYTF. Written as DNA, the CDR3 is TGTGCCAGCTCGTCCTGGACAGAGAGGAACTATGGCTACACCTTC.

This chain joins TRBV4-3 and TRBJ1-4; D gene uncertain. The germline V gene has CDR1 LGHNA and CDR2 YSLEER. V was clipped by 4 bases and J by 0 bases, with 3 bases between them. The CDR3 contains 13 residues. The CDR3 DNA follows: TGCGCCAGCAGCCCTACAACTAATGAAAAACTGTTTTTT. Translated: CASSPTTNEKLFF.

The V and J genes are TRBV6-6 and TRBJ2-3; D may be TRBD2 (5 bases). Germline V gene sequence: CDR1 MNHNY, CDR2 SVGAGI (reference sequence). CDR3 length: 13 residues. V was clipped by 4 bases and J by 1 base, with 6 bases between them. The CDR3 bases are TGTGCCAGCAGTTGGGGAGGCACAGATACGCAGTATTTT. It specifies CASSWGGTDTQYF.

The chain has TRBV6-5 and TRBJ1-1; no clear D gene. Germline V lookup: CDR1 MNHEY, CDR2 SVGAGI. This CDR3 contains 12 residues. Trimming cost V 8 bases and J 3 bases, with 10 bases left between them. The CDR3 DNA follows: TGTGCCAGCCATTCCCAGGACACTGAAGCTTTCTTT. Encoded protein: CASHSQDTEAFF.

The rearrangement links TRBV6-4 to TRBJ2-3, with 13 nucleotides matching TRBD2. CDR1 and CDR2 (germline): MRHNA, SNTAGT. The CDR3 spans 15 residues. The junction had 4 bases not matched to a gene; V was cut back by 4 bases and J by 6 bases. The CDR3 protein is CASSAGLAGRDTQYF. The CDR3 nucleotides read TGTGCCAGCAGTGCGGGACTAGCGGGAAGGGATACGCAGTATTTT.

This clone occurred once. The gene calls are TRBV19 and TRBJ2-7; TRBD1 matches at 10 bases. The J segment lost 1 base and the V segment lost 6 bases, leaving 6 bases of the junction unmatched. This CDR3 is built from 15 residues. Germline loops: CDR1 LNHDA, CDR2 SQIVND (reference sequence). The CDR3 region has the DNA TGTGCCAGTAGCGGACAGGGGGTAAATTCCTACGAGCAGTACTTC. It yields the protein CASSGQGVNSYEQYF.